This is a list of T cell receptor beta chains from one sample in a study of T cells in Graves' hyperthyroidism and ophthalmopathy. TCRdb recomputed calls from the multiplex PCR reads with MiXCR, one row per CDR3 protein. This table holds under 300,000 distinct CDR3 sequences, around 20% found once. Source material: blood. The receptors were sampled from a man aged 30 to 45 with Graves' ophthalmopathy. The CDR3 runs from the conserved cysteine through the conserved F or W. D genes are given only for firm matches. Clone size is given for some rows only: seen once, a few or many times, or a class if the clone is expanded.

V: TRBV30; J: TRBJ2-7; size: many; D: NA; DNA: TGTGCCTGGAAGTGGAAGGCAAGCTCCTACGAGCAGTACTTC; CDR3: CAWKWKASSYEQYF
V: TRBV20-1; J: TRBJ2-3; size: few; D: NA; DNA: TGCAGTGCCACTACGGCTACTCGAGGGACAGATACGCAGTATTTT; CDR3: CSATTATRGTDTQYF
V: TRBV20-1; J: TRBJ2-3; size: NA; D: NA; DNA: TGCAGTGCTAAAAAGGGGGGGGCGCCGGCAGATACGCAGTATTTT; CDR3: CSAKKGGAPADTQYF
V: TRBV19; J: TRBJ2-1; size: NA; D: TRBD2; DNA: TGTGCCAGTAGTAGTGGGGGACTAGCGGGGGTTTCGTACAATGAGCAGTTCTTC; CDR3: CASSSGGLAGVSYNEQFF
V: TRBV12-3/TRBV12-4; J: TRBJ1-1; size: many; D: NA; DNA: TGTGCCAGCATCGAGACAGGAAGGGGGGCTGAAGCTTTCTTT; CDR3: CASIETGRGAEAFF
V: TRBV7-3; J: TRBJ2-5; size: many; D: TRBD2; DNA: TGTGCCAGCAGCACCGCTAGCGGGAGGTCCCAGTACTTC; CDR3: CASSTASGRSQYF
V: TRBV4-1; J: TRBJ2-7; size: few; D: TRBD2; DNA: TGCGCCAGCAGCCAAGCGGAGACTAGCGGGAGGGCCATCCCGTACGAGCAGTACTTC; CDR3: CASSQAETSGRAIPYEQYF
V: TRBV7-3; J: TRBJ2-1; size: few; D: NA; DNA: TGTGCCAGCAGCTTAATTCGGCAGGGCCCTAATGAGCAGTTCTTC; CDR3: CASSLIRQGPNEQFF
V: TRBV20-1; J: TRBJ2-5; size: NA; D: TRBD2; DNA: TGCAGTGCTAGAGGACTAGCGGGAGTGGGGGAGACCCAGTACTTC; CDR3: CSARGLAGVGETQYF
V: TRBV19; J: TRBJ2-2; size: NA; D: NA; DNA: TGTGCCAGTAGTCCCCAGTGGTACACCGGGGAGCTGTTTTTT; CDR3: CASSPQWYTGELFF
V: TRBV11-2; J: TRBJ2-1; size: once; D: NA; DNA: TGTGCCAGCAGGGCCGGGACGGGGAACTACAATGAGCAGTTCTTC; CDR3: CASRAGTGNYNEQFF
V: TRBV19; J: TRBJ1-3; size: NA; D: NA; DNA: TGTGCCAGTAGTATCTTAGGAGGAAGGAGGTCTTCTCTCGGAAACACCATATATTTT; CDR3: CASSILGGRRSSLGNTIYF
V: TRBV24-1; J: TRBJ2-5; size: few; D: TRBD2; DNA: TGTGCCACCAGTGACCCGACTAGCGGGAGTTTAGAGACCCAGTACTTC; CDR3: CATSDPTSGSLETQYF
V: TRBV7-3; J: TRBJ2-3; size: NA; D: TRBD2; DNA: TGTACCAGCAGCTTAGTGGGGACTAGCGGGACAGATACGCAGTATTTT; CDR3: CTSSLVGTSGTDTQYF
V: TRBV9; J: TRBJ2-5; size: NA; D: TRBD2; DNA: TGTGCCAGCAGCGTAGGATCAGCGGGAGATGTGGAGACCCAGTACTTC; CDR3: CASSVGSAGDVETQYF
V: TRBV2; J: TRBJ1-5; size: many; D: NA; DNA: TGTGCCAGCAGTGGTTCGACAAATAGCAATCAGCCCCAGCATTTT; CDR3: CASSGSTNSNQPQHF
V: TRBV28; J: TRBJ2-7; size: many; D: NA; DNA: TGTGCCAGCAAGAAACGGACGAGCTCCTACGAGCAGTACTTC; CDR3: CASKKRTSSYEQYF
V: TRBV6-2/TRBV6-3; J: TRBJ1-1; size: NA; D: NA; DNA: TGTGCCAGCAGTTATGTAAAGAACACTGAAGCTTTCTTT; CDR3: CASSYVKNTEAFF
V: TRBV12-3/TRBV12-4; J: TRBJ2-5; size: NA; D: TRBD1; DNA: TGTGCCAGCAGTGTGCGGACAGGGGTCAGGGAGACCCAGTACTTC; CDR3: CASSVRTGVRETQYF
V: TRBV28; J: TRBJ2-6; size: many; D: TRBD2; DNA: TGTGCCAGCAGTTTATACCGCGGGAGAGACCTCTCTGGGGCCAACGTCCTGACTTTC; CDR3: CASSLYRGRDLSGANVLTF
V: TRBV6-1; J: TRBJ2-3; size: few; D: NA; DNA: TGTGCCAGCAGGCCGATCGGGCTAGCTATCGATACGCAGTATTTT; CDR3: CASRPIGLAIDTQYF
V: TRBV12-3/TRBV12-4; J: TRBJ2-1; size: few; D: TRBD1; DNA: TGTGCCAGCAGCGGGACAGGGTTTATGAATGAGCAGTTCTTC; CDR3: CASSGTGFMNEQFF
V: TRBV6-1; J: TRBJ2-1; size: few; D: NA; DNA: TGTGCCAGCAGTTACTTAACTCCTGGGACTGGGGTATACAATGAGCAGTTCTTC; CDR3: CASSYLTPGTGVYNEQFF
V: TRBV7-2; J: TRBJ2-7; size: many; D: NA; DNA: TGTGCCAGCAGCTTTGCGGCTAGCGCTCACGAGCAGTACTTC; CDR3: CASSFAASAHEQYF
V: TRBV2; J: TRBJ2-3; size: many; D: NA; DNA: TGTGCCAGCAGTCGCAGACTATCCCACAATTACACAGATACGCAGTATTTT; CDR3: CASSRRLSHNYTDTQYF
V: TRBV6-1; J: TRBJ2-7; size: NA; D: NA; DNA: TGTGCCAGCAGGGGTCACGAGCAGTACTTC; CDR3: CASRGHEQYF
V: TRBV10-3; J: TRBJ1-5; size: NA; D: NA; DNA: TGTGCCATCAGTGACAGGGGAAGCAATCAGCCCCAGCATTTT; CDR3: CAISDRGSNQPQHF
V: TRBV9; J: TRBJ1-1; size: NA; D: NA; DNA: TGTGCCAGCAGCCAAACATGGGGGGCCCCTGAAGCTTTCTTT; CDR3: CASSQTWGAPEAFF
V: TRBV28; J: TRBJ1-2; size: many; D: NA; DNA: TGTGCCAGCACCCCCGGGACATATTATGGCTACACCTTC; CDR3: CASTPGTYYGYTF
V: TRBV28; J: TRBJ2-5; size: NA; D: NA; DNA: TGTGCCAGCAGTTTATTCTACAGCCCAACCCAAGAGACCCAGTACTTC; CDR3: CASSLFYSPTQETQYF
V: TRBV11-1; J: TRBJ1-6; size: NA; D: NA; DNA: TGTGCCAGCAGCTTAATGGGGCCTTTGGATTCACCCCTCCACTTT; CDR3: CASSLMGPLDSPLHF
V: TRBV20-1; J: TRBJ2-2; size: few; D: NA; DNA: TGCAGTGCTAGGAGGCTAGACTCCACCGGGGAGCTGTTTTTT; CDR3: CSARRLDSTGELFF
V: TRBV5-6; J: TRBJ2-7; size: few; D: NA; DNA: TGTGCCAGCAGCTGGCTAGGACAAGAGTCCTACGAGCAGTACTTC; CDR3: CASSWLGQESYEQYF
V: TRBV3-1; J: TRBJ2-5; size: few; D: NA; DNA: TGTGCCAGCAGCCAAGATATTAGCGATACCGAGACCCAGTACTTC; CDR3: CASSQDISDTETQYF
V: TRBV28; J: TRBJ2-1; size: many; D: NA; DNA: TGTGCCAGCAGTCCCGCCGGGACAAATTACAATGAGCAGTTCTTC; CDR3: CASSPAGTNYNEQFF
V: TRBV7-8; J: TRBJ2-1; size: many; D: NA; DNA: TGTGCCAGCAGCCGCCCCCTTAGCGGAGGCCCCTACAATGAGCAGTTCTTC; CDR3: CASSRPLSGGPYNEQFF
V: TRBV5-6; J: TRBJ2-7; size: few; D: NA; DNA: TGTGCCAGCAGCTTCCTGGACAGCTCTCCCTACGAGCAGTACTTC; CDR3: CASSFLDSSPYEQYF
V: TRBV6-9; J: TRBJ2-1; size: NA; D: TRBD1; DNA: TGTGCCAGCAGTTACCTCGGACAGGTCTACAATGAGCAGTTCTTC; CDR3: CASSYLGQVYNEQFF
V: TRBV12-3/TRBV12-4; J: TRBJ2-5; size: few; D: TRBD1; DNA: TGTGCCAGCAGTTCATCAGGGGGCTTGAAAGAGACCCAGTACTTC; CDR3: CASSSSGGLKETQYF
V: TRBV20-1; J: TRBJ1-1; size: many; D: NA; DNA: TGCAGTGCTAGAGATACAGACCTGGACTGGGCTTTCTTT; CDR3: CSARDTDLDWAFF
V: TRBV5-6; J: TRBJ2-5; size: NA; D: NA; DNA: TGTGCCAGCAGCTTGCGGCAAATGGGGGGAGAGACCCAGTACTTC; CDR3: CASSLRQMGGETQYF
V: TRBV19; J: TRBJ1-1; size: NA; D: TRBD1; DNA: TGTGCCAGTAGCATAGGAATAGGACAGGGGAACACTGAAGCTTTCTTT; CDR3: CASSIGIGQGNTEAFF
V: TRBV29-1; J: TRBJ1-1; size: few; D: NA; DNA: TGCAGCGCCCCCGGACTTCTAAGGACTGAAGCTTTCTTT; CDR3: CSAPGLLRTEAFF
V: TRBV6-1; J: TRBJ1-2; size: NA; D: TRBD1; DNA: TGTGCCAGCAGTGCCAGGACAGGGGGCCTCTCCGGCTACACCTTC; CDR3: CASSARTGGLSGYTF
V: TRBV6-1; J: TRBJ1-1; size: NA; D: NA; DNA: TGTGCCAGCAGTTCCACCCGAAGCACTGAAGCTTTCTTT; CDR3: CASSSTRSTEAFF
V: TRBV28; J: TRBJ1-2; size: NA; D: NA; DNA: TGTGCCAGCAGTTTATTCGAAGTTCAGAGGGCCTATGGCTACACCTTC; CDR3: CASSLFEVQRAYGYTF
V: TRBV6-1; J: TRBJ2-7; size: few; D: NA; DNA: TGTGCCAGCACCCCCGCTCGTGCGTCCTACGAGCAGTACTTC; CDR3: CASTPARASYEQYF
V: TRBV12-3/TRBV12-4; J: TRBJ2-7; size: many; D: NA; DNA: TGTGCCAGCATGCAGAAAAACGAGCAGTACTTC; CDR3: CASMQKNEQYF
V: TRBV15; J: TRBJ1-1; size: NA; D: NA; DNA: TGTGCCACCAGCAGAGCAGGGCCGGGTATCAACACTGAAGCTTTCTTT; CDR3: CATSRAGPGINTEAFF
V: TRBV29-1; J: TRBJ1-1; size: NA; D: NA; DNA: TGCAGCGTTATTTGGGCACGCCGGGGTCCTGAAGCTTTCTTT; CDR3: CSVIWARRGPEAFF
V: TRBV12-3/TRBV12-4; J: TRBJ2-3; size: many; D: NA; DNA: TGTGCCAGCAGACCGACAACAACTAGCACAGATACGCAGTATTTT; CDR3: CASRPTTTSTDTQYF
V: TRBV27; J: TRBJ1-5; size: few; D: NA; DNA: TGTGCCAGCAAGGATCCGGGGTTTAATCAGCCCCAGCATTTT; CDR3: CASKDPGFNQPQHF
V: TRBV25-1; J: TRBJ1-3; size: NA; D: NA; DNA: TGTGCCAGCAGTGAATCTGGGGACTCTGGAAACACCATATATTTT; CDR3: CASSESGDSGNTIYF
V: TRBV5-1; J: TRBJ2-7; size: NA; D: TRBD1; DNA: TGCGCCAGCAGCTTGGAAACCGGGACAGTCTACGAGCAGTACTTC; CDR3: CASSLETGTVYEQYF
V: TRBV9; J: TRBJ2-7; size: NA; D: TRBD2; DNA: TGTGCCAGCAGCTTAGAGCCCGGGACTAGCGGGAGGGCCTACGAGCAGTACTTC; CDR3: CASSLEPGTSGRAYEQYF
V: TRBV18; J: TRBJ1-2; size: many; D: NA; DNA: TGTGCCAGCTCATCCAGGACAGCGTCTAACTATGGCTACACCTTC; CDR3: CASSSRTASNYGYTF
V: TRBV11-2; J: TRBJ2-1; size: few; D: TRBD2; DNA: TGTGCCAGCAGCCCGACTAGCGGGACGTACTACAATGAGCAGTTCTTC; CDR3: CASSPTSGTYYNEQFF
V: TRBV9; J: TRBJ2-7; size: NA; D: NA; DNA: TGTGCCAGCAGCGTTATATCGGTCTACGAGCAGTACTTC; CDR3: CASSVISVYEQYF
V: TRBV18; J: TRBJ1-1; size: NA; D: NA; DNA: TGTGCCAGCTCACCGAACGTGATTGCAGGTCTCAACACTGAAGCTTTCTTT; CDR3: CASSPNVIAGLNTEAFF
V: TRBV5-1; J: TRBJ2-1; size: once; D: TRBD2; DNA: TGCGCCAGCAGCTCGAAACAGCTAGCGGGAGTGGAGAATGAGCAGTTCTTC; CDR3: CASSSKQLAGVENEQFF